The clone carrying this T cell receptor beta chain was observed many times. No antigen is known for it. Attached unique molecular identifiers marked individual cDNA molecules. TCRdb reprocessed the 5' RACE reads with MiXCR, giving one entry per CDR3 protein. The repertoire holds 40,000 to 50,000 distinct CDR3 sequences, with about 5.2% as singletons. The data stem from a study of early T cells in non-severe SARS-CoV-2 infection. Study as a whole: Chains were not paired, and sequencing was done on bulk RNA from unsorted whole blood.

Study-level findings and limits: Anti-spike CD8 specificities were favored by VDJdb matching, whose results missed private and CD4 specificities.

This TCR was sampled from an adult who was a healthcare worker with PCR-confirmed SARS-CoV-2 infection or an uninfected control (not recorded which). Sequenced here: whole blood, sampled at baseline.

The CDR3 spells CASSLTTAYSPLHF. The CDR3, as DNA: TGTGCCAGCAGCCTAACGACAGCCTATTCACCCCTCCACTTT. The genes are TRBV27 and TRBJ1-6; possibly TRBD1 for D (5 bases). This CDR3 is built from 14 residues. Deletions cut 6 bases from V and 8 bases from J, with 14 bases between. Looked up from germline, CDR1 is MNHEY and CDR2 is SMNVEV (reference sequence).